The rows below give T cell receptor beta chains drawn from one sample of a study of blood T cell repertoires in COVID-19. TCRdb keeps only in-frame clones here, not all; method: immunoSEQ multiplex PCR. The sample has 400,000 to 450,000 clones, about 90% seen once; the top ten hold about 0.57%. Sequenced input: PBMCs or T cells enriched from blood (not recorded which). These receptors were taken from a man aged 18 to 35 who had recovered from COVID-19. The CDR3 runs from the conserved cysteine through the conserved F or W. The D gene is left open where the match is weak. A row's size may be missing; if present it is once, few, many or a size class.

V gene	J gene	clone size	D gene	CDR3 protein	CDR3 DNA
TRBV5-1	TRBJ1-5	.	.	CASSLDGTSNQPQHF	TGCGCCAGCAGCTTGGACGGTACTAGCAATCAGCCCCAGCATTTT
TRBV7-2	TRBJ1-6	.	.	CASSPDSNSPLHF	TGTGCCAGCAGCCCCGACAGTAATTCACCCCTCCACTTT
TRBV9	TRBJ2-6	.	.	CASTRESGANVLTF	TGTGCCAGCACTCGGGAGTCCGGGGCCAACGTCCTGACTTTC
TRBV5-1	TRBJ2-3	.	TRBD2	CASSLVAGDADTQYF	TGCGCCAGCAGCTTGGTTGCGGGAGACGCAGATACGCAGTATTTT
TRBV27	TRBJ1-5	.	.	CARPPFGSRGSNQPQHF	TGTGCCAGACCCCCATTTGGTTCGAGGGGGAGCAATCAGCCCCAGCATTTT
TRBV24-1	TRBJ1-4	.	.	CATSEQGTEKLFF	TGTGCCACCAGTGAACAGGGCACGGAAAAACTGTTTTTT
TRBV18	TRBJ1-1	.	.	CASSLLGGDMNTEAFF	TGTGCCAGCTCCCTCCTAGGGGGGGATATGAACACTGAAGCTTTCTTT
TRBV29-1	TRBJ1-1	.	.	CSVEDPAGGTEAFF	TGCAGCGTTGAAGATCCCGCCGGGGGGACTGAAGCTTTCTTT
TRBV27	TRBJ1-5	.	.	CASSPRGGQKNQPQHF	TGTGCCAGCAGTCCAAGGGGCGGACAGAAGAATCAGCCCCAGCATTTT
TRBV19	TRBJ1-5	few	TRBD1	CASSMPRGRGVSNQPQHF	TGTGCCAGTAGTATGCCAAGGGGCAGGGGGGTTAGCAATCAGCCCCAGCATTTT
TRBV19	TRBJ2-5	few	.	CASSVTGGWETQYF	TGTGCCAGTAGTGTCACTGGCGGGTGGGAGACCCAGTACTTC
TRBV3-1/TRBV3-2	TRBJ1-1	.	TRBD1	CASSQRDRGRSFF	TGTGCCAGCAGCCAAAGGGACAGGGGAAGATCTTTCTTT
TRBV9	TRBJ2-7	.	TRBD2	CASSAGTSGRNSYEQYF	TGTGCCAGCAGCGCCGGGACTAGCGGGCGAAACTCCTACGAGCAGTACTTC
TRBV4-1	TRBJ2-2	.	TRBD1	CASSLRTGVGTGELFF	TGCGCCAGCAGCTTAAGAACAGGGGTGGGAACCGGGGAGCTGTTTTTT
TRBV6-5	TRBJ1-1	.	.	CASSKFGNTEAFF	TGTGCCAGCAGTAAGTTCGGGAACACTGAAGCTTTCTTT
TRBV30	TRBJ1-4	.	.	CAWSVPPGNEKLFF	TGTGCCTGGAGTGTACCGCCAGGGAACGAAAAACTGTTTTTT
TRBV27	TRBJ1-1	.	.	CASSLRRAREPYTEAFF	TGTGCCAGCAGTTTAAGGAGGGCGCGGGAACCCTACACTGAAGCTTTCTTT
TRBV19	TRBJ1-1	.	.	CASTVEGLGTEAFF	TGTGCCAGTACTGTGGAGGGGCTTGGCACTGAAGCTTTCTTT
TRBV11-3	TRBJ1-1	.	TRBD1	CASSLRQGTEAFF	TGTGCCAGCAGCCTCCGACAGGGAACTGAAGCTTTCTTT
TRBV18	TRBJ1-4	.	TRBD1	CASSPLTGAENEKLFF	TGTGCCAGCTCACCTTTAACAGGGGCCGAAAATGAAAAACTGTTTTTT
TRBV5-3	TRBJ2-1	.	TRBD2	CARSFTGLAGFYNEQFF	TGTGCCAGAAGCTTTACGGGACTAGCTGGATTTTACAATGAGCAGTTCTTC
TRBV2	TRBJ1-4	.	.	CASRSGWEKLFF	TGTGCCAGCAGGTCAGGGTGGGAAAAACTGTTTTTT
TRBV7-2	TRBJ2-7	.	TRBD1	CASSYDRGGSYEQYF	TGTGCCAGCAGCTACGACAGGGGGGGATCCTACGAGCAGTACTTC
TRBV21-1	TRBJ2-7	.	.	CASSVFRDEQYF	TGTGCCAGCAGTGTGTTCAGGGACGAGCAGTACTTC
TRBV30	TRBJ1-2	once	TRBD1	CAWKPDDRGRRGYTF	TGTGCCTGGAAACCCGACGACAGGGGGCGAAGGGGCTACACCTTC
TRBV18	TRBJ1-6	once	.	CASSRASYNSPLHF	TGTGCCAGCTCACGAGCCTCCTATAATTCACCCCTCCACTTT
TRBV7-2	TRBJ2-7	.	TRBD2	CASSLTSGTYEQYF	TGTGCCAGCAGCTTAACTAGCGGGACCTACGAGCAGTACTTC
TRBV7-2	TRBJ1-6	.	TRBD1	CASSLGQGGTYNSPLHF	TGTGCCAGCAGCTTAGGACAGGGAGGAACCTATAATTCACCCCTCCACTTT
TRBV27	TRBJ1-5	.	.	CASSLGRGREGQPQHF	TGTGCCAGCAGTTTAGGCCGGGGAAGGGAAGGTCAGCCCCAGCATTTT
TRBV27	TRBJ2-2	.	TRBD1	CASSSGQGRKTGELFF	TGTGCCAGCAGTTCGGGACAGGGTCGGAAAACCGGGGAGCTGTTTTTT
TRBV9	TRBJ2-3	.	TRBD2	CASSVEAGDRTDTQYF	TGTGCCAGCAGCGTAGAAGCGGGGGACCGCACAGATACGCAGTATTTT
TRBV3-1/TRBV3-2	TRBJ2-1	few	TRBD2	CASSQDPTSGENEQFF	TGTGCCAGCAGCCAAGATCCCACTAGCGGGGAGAATGAGCAGTTCTTC
TRBV9	TRBJ2-7	.	.	CASSVAGLGYEQYF	TGTGCCAGCAGCGTAGCTGGGCTCGGCTACGAGCAGTACTTC
TRBV29-1	TRBJ1-1	.	TRBD1	CSAGPSGQGPEAFF	TGCAGCGCTGGACCCTCGGGACAGGGACCTGAAGCTTTCTTT
TRBV2	TRBJ2-5	.	TRBD1	CASGRITGGDETQYF	TGTGCCAGCGGGAGGATAACAGGGGGCGATGAGACCCAGTACTTC
TRBV3-1/TRBV3-2	TRBJ1-5	.	.	CASSQATNQPQHF	TGTGCCAGCAGCCAGGCCACGAATCAGCCCCAGCATTTT
TRBV20-1	TRBJ1-1	.	TRBD1	CSANEQGVRTEAFF	TGCAGTGCTAATGAACAGGGGGTGAGGACTGAAGCTTTCTTT
TRBV7-9	TRBJ1-2	.	.	CASSLETGLDGYTF	TGTGCCAGCAGCTTAGAAACGGGACTCGATGGCTACACCTTC
TRBV4-2	TRBJ2-2	.	TRBD2	CASSQGLPRGGGELFF	TGTGCCAGCAGCCAAGGATTACCTCGCGGGGGCGGGGAGCTGTTTTTT
TRBV5-6	TRBJ1-1	.	.	CASSYGIEAFF	TGTGCCAGCAGCTACGGGATTGAAGCTTTCTTT
TRBV5-5	TRBJ2-2	.	TRBD1	CASSLDRGRTGELFF	TGTGCCAGCAGTCTGGACAGGGGGAGAACCGGGGAGCTGTTTTTT
TRBV7-2	TRBJ2-5	.	TRBD1	CASRRRRGLQETQYF	TGTGCCAGCAGACGCCGCAGGGGGCTCCAAGAGACCCAGTACTTC
TRBV25-1	TRBJ1-6	.	TRBD1	CASSEWGKGANSPLHF	TGTGCCAGCAGTGAATGGGGGAAGGGGGCAAATTCACCCCTCCACTTT
TRBV11-3	TRBJ2-1	.	TRBD2	CASSSRTSVGEQFF	TGTGCCAGCAGCTCACGGACTAGCGTAGGTGAGCAGTTCTTC
TRBV18	TRBJ1-3	.	.	CACTSGDGNTIYF	TGTGCCTGCACCTCGGGGGACGGAAACACCATATATTTT
TRBV5-4	TRBJ1-4	.	.	CASSLSGSPEKLFF	TGTGCCAGCAGCTTATCCGGGTCGCCCGAAAAACTGTTTTTT
TRBV9	TRBJ2-3	.	TRBD2	CASSVASGGSGGRISTDTQYF	TGTGCCAGCAGCGTAGCTAGCGGGGGATCAGGAGGACGCATCAGCACAGATACGCAGTATTTT
TRBV6-5	TRBJ1-6	.	TRBD1	CASSYSKDRVNSPLHF	TGTGCCAGCAGTTACTCCAAGGACAGGGTCAATTCACCCCTCCACTTT
TRBV11-2	TRBJ1-4	once	TRBD1	CASSLRTGFEKLFF	TGTGCCAGCAGCTTACGGACAGGGTTTGAAAAACTGTTTTTT
TRBV5-1	TRBJ1-1	.	TRBD1	CASSSPPGQTMNTEAFF	TGCGCCAGCAGCTCGCCTCCGGGACAGACAATGAACACTGAAGCTTTCTTT
TRBV3-1/TRBV3-2	TRBJ1-1	.	TRBD1	CASSQDITGGRTEAFF	TGTGCCAGCAGCCAAGATATCACAGGGGGCAGGACTGAAGCTTTCTTT
TRBV11-3	TRBJ2-5	.	TRBD1	CASSPGTVFSTQYF	TGTGCCAGCAGCCCAGGGACAGTATTTTCGACCCAGTACTTC
TRBV4-1	TRBJ1-2	.	TRBD1	CASSQGTGGDYGYTF	TGCGCCAGCAGCCAAGGCACAGGGGGAGACTATGGCTACACCTTC